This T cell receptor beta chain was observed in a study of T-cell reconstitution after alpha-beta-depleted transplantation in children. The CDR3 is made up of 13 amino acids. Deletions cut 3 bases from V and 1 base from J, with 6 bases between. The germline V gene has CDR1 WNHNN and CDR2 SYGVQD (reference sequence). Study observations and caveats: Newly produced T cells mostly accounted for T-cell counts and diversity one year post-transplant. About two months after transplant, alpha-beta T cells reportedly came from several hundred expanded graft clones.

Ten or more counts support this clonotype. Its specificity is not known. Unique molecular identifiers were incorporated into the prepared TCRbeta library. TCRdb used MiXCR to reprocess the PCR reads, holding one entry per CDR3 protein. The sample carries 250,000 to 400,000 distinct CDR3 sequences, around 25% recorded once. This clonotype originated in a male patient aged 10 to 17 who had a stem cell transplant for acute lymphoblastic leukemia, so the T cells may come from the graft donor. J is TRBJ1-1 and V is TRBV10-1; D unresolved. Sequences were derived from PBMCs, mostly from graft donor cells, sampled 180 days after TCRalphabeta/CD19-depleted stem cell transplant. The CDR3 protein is CASSDTKNTEAFF. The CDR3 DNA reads TGCGCCAGCAGTGACACAAAGAACACTGAAGCTTTCTTT.